The clone carrying this T cell receptor (beta chain) was detected only once. V gave up 5 bases and J gave up 1 base, with 14 bases separating them. Germline V gene sequence: CDR1 SGHTA, CDR2 FQGNSA. The CDR3 consists of 16 residues. This entry belongs to a study of blood T cell repertoires in COVID-19. Clones were sequenced by immunoSEQ multiplex PCR, and TCRdb holds only the in-frame ones, with some missing. The sample has some 300,000 clones, 88% seen once; the top ten hold 5.5% to 8.5%. V gene TRBV7-2 combines with J gene TRBJ2-2; D might be TRBD1 (5 bases). Source material: peripheral blood. The receptor comes from a woman younger than 45 who had recovered from COVID-19. The CDR3 region has the DNA TGTGCCAGCAGCCCCCGCTACAGGATGAACACCGGGGAGCTGTTTTTT. It translates to CASSPRYRMNTGELFF.